Listed below are T cell receptor beta chains from one sample, sequenced in a study of CXCR3-negative and CXCR3-positive naive CD8 T cells. Using the 5' RACE reads, TCRdb records one entry per CDR3 protein without DNA. The sample's table shows about 98,000 distinct CDR3 sequences. The specimen was naive CXCR3+ CD8+ T cells from blood. These receptors all stem from a human donor in good health. Some clones in this sample may be carry-over from other donors' samples. The CDR3 runs from the conserved cysteine through the conserved F or W. Some rows mark clone size as missing; the rest say once, few, many or name a class of expanded clone.

CDR3: CASTRAAQETQYF
J: TRBJ2-5
V: TRBV12-3/TRBV12-4
size: .

CDR3: CASSPGPGDEQFF
J: TRBJ2-1
V: TRBV7-2
size: .

CDR3: CSAHRLAEAFF
J: TRBJ1-1
V: TRBV20-1
size: .

CDR3: CASSYRPWVGTGNTQYF
J: TRBJ2-3
V: TRBV6-2/TRBV6-3
size: .

CDR3: CSVEVRTHTGELFF
J: TRBJ2-2
V: TRBV29-1
size: .

CDR3: CATSRDHSGANVLTF
J: TRBJ2-6
V: TRBV15
size: .

CDR3: CASSAPGGTEAFF
J: TRBJ1-1
V: TRBV9
size: .

CDR3: CASSIGSESGELFF
J: TRBJ2-2
V: TRBV19
size: .

CDR3: CASSFVNSDTEAFF
J: TRBJ1-1
V: TRBV7-9
size: .

CDR3: CASSAGSRETQYF
J: TRBJ2-5
V: TRBV12-3/TRBV12-4
size: .

CDR3: CSVEGVWDEQFF
J: TRBJ2-1
V: TRBV29-1
size: .

CDR3: CASVSVESEQFF
J: TRBJ2-1
V: TRBV6-6
size: .

CDR3: CASSDRGGDEKLFF
J: TRBJ1-4
V: TRBV9
size: .

CDR3: CASRPDRGRQNGFRETQYF
J: TRBJ2-5
V: TRBV7-2
size: .

CDR3: CASSLISAGLSYEQYF
J: TRBJ2-7
V: TRBV7-3
size: .

CDR3: CASNTGNYGYTF
J: TRBJ1-2
V: TRBV5-1
size: .

CDR3: CASSLGTDYEQYF
J: TRBJ2-7
V: TRBV5-6
size: .

CDR3: CASRLDGSNQPQHF
J: TRBJ1-5
V: TRBV6-6
size: .

CDR3: CSARVPDRVRDTEAFF
J: TRBJ1-1
V: TRBV20-1
size: .

CDR3: CASSSGDYSPLHF
J: TRBJ1-6
V: TRBV7-3
size: .

CDR3: CASSLSSREEKLFF
J: TRBJ1-4
V: TRBV7-9
size: .

CDR3: CSVEERRGTGTNTGELFF
J: TRBJ2-2
V: TRBV29-1
size: medium-sized

CDR3: CASREGPGKSSYEQYF
J: TRBJ2-7
V: TRBV7-8
size: .

CDR3: CASSYTTGSAGELFF
J: TRBJ2-2
V: TRBV2
size: .

CDR3: CSVEGGARRLAGVGETQYF
J: TRBJ2-5
V: TRBV29-1
size: .

CDR3: CASSFLRQGAYLVGYTF
J: TRBJ1-2
V: TRBV7-8
size: .

CDR3: CSVEGAYEQYF
J: TRBJ2-7
V: TRBV29-1
size: .

CDR3: CASIRGQQNIQYF
J: TRBJ2-4
V: TRBV6-6
size: .

CDR3: CASSPVGGGYNEQFF
J: TRBJ2-1
V: TRBV12-3/TRBV12-4
size: .

CDR3: CASSQDEGAGRGYTF
J: TRBJ1-2
V: TRBV4-3
size: .

CDR3: CASTIGAGNTGELFF
J: TRBJ2-2
V: TRBV7-6
size: .

CDR3: CASSQDLASGGWAYNEQFF
J: TRBJ2-1
V: TRBV4-1
size: .

CDR3: CSAPLAAGGPNYNEQFF
J: TRBJ2-1
V: TRBV29-1
size: .

CDR3: CASSFGEGRGDYNEQFF
J: TRBJ2-1
V: TRBV27
size: .

CDR3: CASNPQQTWEKGEAFF
J: TRBJ1-1
V: TRBV27
size: .

CDR3: CASSPRAGANGELFF
J: TRBJ2-2
V: TRBV11-3
size: .

CDR3: CASRTTDRVYEQYF
J: TRBJ2-7
V: TRBV12-3/TRBV12-4
size: .

CDR3: CASSSPPVPPYEQYF
J: TRBJ2-7
V: TRBV13
size: .

CDR3: CASQKGPNFEEQYF
J: TRBJ2-7
V: TRBV28
size: .

CDR3: CASGGLAGRSSYNEQFF
J: TRBJ2-1
V: TRBV12-3/TRBV12-4
size: .

CDR3: CASSPMGGPYNEQFF
J: TRBJ2-1
V: TRBV4-3
size: .

CDR3: CASSFPPRDSRHYGYTF
J: TRBJ1-2
V: TRBV7-9
size: .

CDR3: CSHGLAGDTDTQYF
J: TRBJ2-3
V: TRBV29-1
size: .

CDR3: CASSPRGGQETQYF
J: TRBJ2-5
V: TRBV13
size: .

CDR3: CATSDQGLAGGTYNEQFF
J: TRBJ2-1
V: TRBV24-1
size: .

CDR3: CASSQQGGLAGPTETQYF
J: TRBJ2-5
V: TRBV4-1
size: .

CDR3: CASSSPDGYPNNEQFF
J: TRBJ2-1
V: TRBV5-1
size: .

CDR3: CASSMGLRSSGNTIYF
J: TRBJ1-3
V: TRBV19
size: .

CDR3: CASSQAYRDGYNEQFF
J: TRBJ2-1
V: TRBV4-3
size: .

CDR3: CASSSMRGSTDTQYF
J: TRBJ2-3
V: TRBV7-8
size: .

CDR3: CASSYSNDKAGTPVDEQFF
J: TRBJ2-1
V: TRBV6-2/TRBV6-3
size: .

CDR3: CAGSPSAGGFYNEQFF
J: TRBJ2-1
V: TRBV11-3
size: .

CDR3: CASRKGGRVDEQFF
J: TRBJ2-1
V: TRBV7-3
size: .

CDR3: CSARERQGFPQETQYF
J: TRBJ2-5
V: TRBV20-1
size: .

CDR3: CASSGSGRGAPYEQYF
J: TRBJ2-7
V: TRBV10-2
size: .

CDR3: CASSPTGTGTEAFF
J: TRBJ1-1
V: TRBV5-1
size: .

CDR3: CASSLTGGELFF
J: TRBJ2-2
V: TRBV27
size: .